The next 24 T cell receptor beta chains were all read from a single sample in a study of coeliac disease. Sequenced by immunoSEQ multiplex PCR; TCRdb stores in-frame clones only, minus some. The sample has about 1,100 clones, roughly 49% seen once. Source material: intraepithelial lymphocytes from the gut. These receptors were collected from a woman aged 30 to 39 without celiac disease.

This chain's CDR3 is CASSRGTGGNYGYTF. The CDR3 nucleotides are TGTGCCAGCAGTAGGGGGACAGGGGGGAACTATGGCTACACCTTC. This chain joins TRBV27 and TRBJ1-2; the match to TRBD1 covers 11 bases. J was trimmed by 2 bases and V by 5 bases; bases with no gene match: 4. Looked up from germline, CDR1 is MNHEY and CDR2 is SMNVEV (reference sequence). There are 15 residues in the CDR3.

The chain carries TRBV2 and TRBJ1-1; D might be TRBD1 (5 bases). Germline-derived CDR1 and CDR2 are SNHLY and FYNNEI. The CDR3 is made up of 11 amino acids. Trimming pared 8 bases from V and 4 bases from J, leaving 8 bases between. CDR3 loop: CASGGGTEAFF. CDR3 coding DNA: TGTGCCAGCGGGGGGGGCACTGAAGCTTTCTTT. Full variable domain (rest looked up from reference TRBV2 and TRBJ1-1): EPEVTQTPSHQVTQMGQEVILRCVPISNHLYFYWYRQILGQKVEFLVSFYNNEISEKSEIFDDQFSVERPDGSNFTLKIRSTKLEDSAMYFCASGGGTEAFFGQGTRLTVV.

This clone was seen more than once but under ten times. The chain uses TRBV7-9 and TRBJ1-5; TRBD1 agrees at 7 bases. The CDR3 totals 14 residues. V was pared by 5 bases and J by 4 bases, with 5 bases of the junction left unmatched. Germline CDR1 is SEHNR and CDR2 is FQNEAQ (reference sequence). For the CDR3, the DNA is TGTGCCAGCAGCAGAGACAGGGAGAATCAGCCCCAGCATTTT. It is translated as CASSRDRENQPQHF. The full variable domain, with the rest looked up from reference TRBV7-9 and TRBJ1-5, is DTGVSQNPRHKITKRGQNVTFRCDPISEHNRLYWYRQTLGQGPEFLTYFQNEAQLEKSRLLSDRFSAERPKGSFSTLEIQRTEQGDSAMYLCASSRDRENQPQHFGDGTRLSIL.

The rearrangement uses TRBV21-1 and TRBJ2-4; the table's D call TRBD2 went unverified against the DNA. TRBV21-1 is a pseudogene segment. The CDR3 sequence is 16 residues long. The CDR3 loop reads CASSPPGGGGKNIQYF. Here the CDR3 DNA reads TGTGCCAGCAGCCCCCCGGGGGGAGGAGGCAAAAACATTCAGTACTTC.

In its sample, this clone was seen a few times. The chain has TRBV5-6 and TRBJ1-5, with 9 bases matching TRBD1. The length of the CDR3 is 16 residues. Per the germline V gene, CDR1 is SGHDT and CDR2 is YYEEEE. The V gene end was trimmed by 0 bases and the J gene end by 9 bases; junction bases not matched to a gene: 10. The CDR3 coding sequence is TGTGCCAGCAGCTTGGTAACAGGGGGCGGAGATCCGCCCCAGCATTTT. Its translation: CASSLVTGGGDPPQHF.

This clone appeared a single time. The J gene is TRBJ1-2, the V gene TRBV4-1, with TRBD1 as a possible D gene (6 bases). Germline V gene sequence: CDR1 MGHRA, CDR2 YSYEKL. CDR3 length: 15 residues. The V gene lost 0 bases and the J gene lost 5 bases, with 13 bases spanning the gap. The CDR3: CASSQDAGVRYGYTF. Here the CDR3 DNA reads TGCGCCAGCAGCCAAGATGCAGGGGTAAGATATGGCTACACCTTC.

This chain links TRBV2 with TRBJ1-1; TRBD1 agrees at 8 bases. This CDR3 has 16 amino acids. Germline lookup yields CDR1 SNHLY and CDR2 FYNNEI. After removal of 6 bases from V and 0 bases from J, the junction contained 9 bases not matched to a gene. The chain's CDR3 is CASRSQGASMNTEAFF. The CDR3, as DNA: TGTGCCAGCAGGTCCCAGGGGGCTTCTATGAACACTGAAGCTTTCTTT.

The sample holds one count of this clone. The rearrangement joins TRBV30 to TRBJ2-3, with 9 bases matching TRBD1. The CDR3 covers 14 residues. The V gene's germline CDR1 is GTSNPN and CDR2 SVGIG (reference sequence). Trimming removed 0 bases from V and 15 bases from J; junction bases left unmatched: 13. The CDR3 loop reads CAWSVRGQGRSVYF. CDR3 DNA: TGTGCCTGGAGTGTACGGGGACAGGGCAGATCGGTCTATTTT.

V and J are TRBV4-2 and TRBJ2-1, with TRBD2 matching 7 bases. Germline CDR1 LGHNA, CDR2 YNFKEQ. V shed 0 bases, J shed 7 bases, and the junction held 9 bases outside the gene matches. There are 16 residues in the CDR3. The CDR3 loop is CASSQDEGTNWNEQFF. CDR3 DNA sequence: TGTGCCAGCAGCCAAGATGAGGGGACTAACTGGAATGAGCAGTTCTTC.

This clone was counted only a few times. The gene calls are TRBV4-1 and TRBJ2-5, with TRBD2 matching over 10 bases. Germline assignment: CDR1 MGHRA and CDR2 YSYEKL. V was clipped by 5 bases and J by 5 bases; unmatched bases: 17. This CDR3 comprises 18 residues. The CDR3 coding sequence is TGCGCCAGCAGCAATAGAGGGAGCGGGGGGGTACTCGGGGAGACCCAGTACTTC. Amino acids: CASSNRGSGGVLGETQYF.

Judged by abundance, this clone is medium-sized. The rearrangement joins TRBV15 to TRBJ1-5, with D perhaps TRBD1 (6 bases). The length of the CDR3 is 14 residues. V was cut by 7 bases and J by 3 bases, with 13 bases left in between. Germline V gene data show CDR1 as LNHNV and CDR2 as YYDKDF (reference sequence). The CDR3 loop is CATTQGGANQPQHF. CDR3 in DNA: TGTGCCACCACTCAAGGGGGGGCCAATCAGCCCCAGCATTTT.

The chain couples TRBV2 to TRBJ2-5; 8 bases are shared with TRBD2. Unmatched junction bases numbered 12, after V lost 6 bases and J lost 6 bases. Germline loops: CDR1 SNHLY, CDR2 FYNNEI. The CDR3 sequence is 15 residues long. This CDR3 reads CASRTPAGERKTQYF. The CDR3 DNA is TGTGCCAGCAGGACGCCAGCGGGGGAAAGAAAGACCCAGTACTTC.

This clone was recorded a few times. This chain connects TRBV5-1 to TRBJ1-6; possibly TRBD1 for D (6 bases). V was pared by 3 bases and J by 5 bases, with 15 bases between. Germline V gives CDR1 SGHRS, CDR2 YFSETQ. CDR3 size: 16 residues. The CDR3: CASSSGDTGDNSPLHF. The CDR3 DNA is TGCGCCAGCAGCTCCGGGGACACCGGCGATAATTCACCCCTCCACTTT.

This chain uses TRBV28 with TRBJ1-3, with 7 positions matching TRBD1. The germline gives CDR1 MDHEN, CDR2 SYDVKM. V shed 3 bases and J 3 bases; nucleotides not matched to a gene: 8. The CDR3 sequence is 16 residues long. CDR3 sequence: CASSLFARGIGNTIYF. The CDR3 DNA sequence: TGTGCCAGCAGTTTGTTTGCCAGGGGGATTGGAAACACCATATATTTT.

This CDR3 reads CASEAADAGSYEQYF. DNA for the CDR3: TGTGCCAGCGAGGCGGCAGACGCCGGCTCCTACGAGCAGTACTTC. The rearrangement uses TRBV28 and TRBJ2-7; D is undetermined. Germline-derived CDR1 and CDR2 are MDHEN and SYDVKM. The CDR3 length is 15 residues. V gave up 8 bases and J gave up 0 bases, with 17 bases separating them.

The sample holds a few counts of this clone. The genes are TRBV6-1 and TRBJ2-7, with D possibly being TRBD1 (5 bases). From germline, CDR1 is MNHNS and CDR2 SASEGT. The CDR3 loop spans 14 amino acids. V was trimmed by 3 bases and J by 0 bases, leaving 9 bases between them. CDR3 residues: CASSDQGVSYEQYF. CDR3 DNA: TGTGCCAGCAGTGACCAGGGTGTCTCCTACGAGCAGTACTTC.

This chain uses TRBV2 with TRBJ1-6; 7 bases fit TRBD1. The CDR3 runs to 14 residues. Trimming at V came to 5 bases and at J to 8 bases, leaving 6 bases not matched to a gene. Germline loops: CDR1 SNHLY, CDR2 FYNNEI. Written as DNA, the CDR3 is TGTGCCAGCAGTCTGGACAGGACTTATTCACCCCTCCACTTT. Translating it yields CASSLDRTYSPLHF.

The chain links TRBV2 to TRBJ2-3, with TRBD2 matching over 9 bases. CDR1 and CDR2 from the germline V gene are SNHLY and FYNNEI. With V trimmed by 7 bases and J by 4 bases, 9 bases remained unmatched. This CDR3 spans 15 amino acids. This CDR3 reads CASTSSGGPADTQYF. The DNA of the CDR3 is TGTGCCAGCACCTCGAGCGGGGGGCCAGCAGATACGCAGTATTTT.

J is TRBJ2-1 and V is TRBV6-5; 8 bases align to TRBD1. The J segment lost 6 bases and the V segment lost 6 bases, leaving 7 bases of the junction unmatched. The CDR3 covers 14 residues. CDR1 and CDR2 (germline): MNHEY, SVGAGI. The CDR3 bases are TGTGCCAGCAGACGAACAGGGGGGAGCAATGAGCAGTTCTTC. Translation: CASRRTGGSNEQFF.

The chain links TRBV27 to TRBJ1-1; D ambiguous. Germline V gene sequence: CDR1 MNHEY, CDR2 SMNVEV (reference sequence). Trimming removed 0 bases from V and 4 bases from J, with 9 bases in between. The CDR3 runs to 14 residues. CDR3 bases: TGTGCCAGCAGTTTATCTCTGGGGAGCACTGAAGCTTTCTTT. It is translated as CASSLSLGSTEAFF.

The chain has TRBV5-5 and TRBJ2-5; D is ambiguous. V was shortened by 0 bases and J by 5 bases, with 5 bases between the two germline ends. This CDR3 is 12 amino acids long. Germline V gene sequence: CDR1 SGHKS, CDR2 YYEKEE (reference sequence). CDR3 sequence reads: CASSLDEETQYF. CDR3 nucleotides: TGTGCCAGCAGCTTGGATGAGGAGACCCAGTACTTC.

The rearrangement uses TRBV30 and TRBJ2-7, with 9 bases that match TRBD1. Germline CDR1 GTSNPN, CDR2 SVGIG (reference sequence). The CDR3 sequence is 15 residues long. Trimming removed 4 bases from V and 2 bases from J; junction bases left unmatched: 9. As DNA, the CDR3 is TGTGCCTGGACAAAAATCGGACAGGGGCCCTACGAGCAGTACTTC. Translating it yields CAWTKIGQGPYEQYF.

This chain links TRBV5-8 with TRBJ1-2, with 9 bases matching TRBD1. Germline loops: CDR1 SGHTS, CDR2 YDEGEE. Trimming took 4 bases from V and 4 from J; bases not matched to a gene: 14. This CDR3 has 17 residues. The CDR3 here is CASSRSKDRGVSYGYTF. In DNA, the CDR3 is TGTGCCAGCAGCCGATCTAAGGACAGGGGAGTCTCCTATGGCTACACCTTC.

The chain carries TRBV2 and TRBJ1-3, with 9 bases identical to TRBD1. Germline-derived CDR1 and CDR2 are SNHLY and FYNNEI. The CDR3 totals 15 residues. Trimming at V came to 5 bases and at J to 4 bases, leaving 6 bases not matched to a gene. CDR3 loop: CASSTDRGLGNTIYF. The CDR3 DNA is TGTGCCAGCAGTACGGACAGGGGTTTGGGAAACACCATATATTTT. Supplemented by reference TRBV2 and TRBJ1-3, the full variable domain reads EPEVTQTPSHQVTQMGQEVILRCVPISNHLYFYWYRQILGQKVEFLVSFYNNEISEKSEIFDDQFSVERPDGSNFTLKIRSTKLEDSAMYFCASSTDRGLGNTIYFGEGSWLTVV.